These 18 T cell receptor beta chains share one sample of origin, sequenced in a study of siplizumab effects on memory and regulatory T cells. Using immunoSEQ multiplex PCR, the repertoire was profiled, and TCRdb retains in-frame clones only, with some absent. The sample shows some 81,000 clones, 95% of them seen only once. Sequencing was carried out using CD8+ T cells sorted from blood. Every receptor here comes from a human donor in good health.

The chain uses TRBV5-1 and TRBJ2-3; 8 nucleotides agree with TRBD2. The CDR3 covers 15 residues. Germline V gene lookup returns CDR1 SGHRS and CDR2 YFSETQ. V shed 1 base, J shed 4 bases, and the junction held 5 bases outside the gene matches. This CDR3 is CASSLMAGGADTQYF. The DNA for the CDR3 is TGCGCCAGCAGCTTGATGGCGGGAGGAGCAGATACGCAGTATTTT. Based on the CDR3 plus reference TRBV5-1 and TRBJ2-3, the full variable domain is KAGVTQTPRYLIKTRGQQVTLSCSPISGHRSVSWYQQTPGQGLQFLFEYFSETQRNKGNFPGRFSGRQFSNSRSEMNVSTLELGDSALYLCASSLMAGGADTQYFGPGTRLTVL.

This clone was seen a handful of times. The chain is built from TRBV21-1 and TRBJ2-4; the table's D call TRBD1 went unverified against the DNA. TRBV21-1 is noted as a pseudogene. The CDR3 consists of 17 residues. DNA of the CDR3: TGTGCCAGCAGCAACCGGGACAGGGTGGAAGCCAAAAACATTCAGTACTTC. It is translated as CASSNRDRVEAKNIQYF.

This rearrangement joins TRBV6-5 to TRBJ2-3, with TRBD2 identical over 7 bases. The V gene's germline CDR1 is MNHEY and CDR2 SVGAGI. With V trimmed by 0 bases and J by 6 bases, 6 bases remained unmatched. There are 15 residues in the CDR3. The CDR3 region is CASSYSGEGLDTQYF. The CDR3 coding sequence is TGTGCCAGCAGTTACTCAGGGGAGGGCCTTGATACGCAGTATTTT.

The CDR3, as DNA: TGTGCCAGCAACTGGGTAGGGGCCGACTACAATGAGCAGTTCTTC. It translates to CASNWVGADYNEQFF. This rearrangement joins TRBV13 to TRBJ2-1; D might be TRBD1 (5 bases). CDR1 and CDR2 (germline): PRHDT, FYEKMQ (reference sequence). The germline V and J ends were trimmed by 7 bases and 3 bases, with 16 bases remaining between them. The CDR3 runs to 15 residues. Complete variable domain (other parts from reference TRBV13 and TRBJ2-1): AAGVIQSPRHLIKEKRETATLKCYPIPRHDTVYWYQQGPGQDPQFLISFYEKMQSDKGSIPDRFSAQQFSDYHSELNMSSLELGDSALYFCASNWVGADYNEQFFGPGTRLTVL.

This rearrangement joins TRBV5-6 to TRBJ1-2, with 7 bases fitting TRBD1. V shed 2 bases, J shed 3 bases, and the junction held 4 bases outside the gene matches. Germline CDR1 is SGHDT and CDR2 is YYEEEE. This CDR3 has 14 amino acids. The CDR3 here is CASSFGRGDYGYTF. The CDR3, as DNA: TGTGCCAGCAGCTTCGGCAGGGGGGACTATGGCTACACCTTC.

The chain joins TRBV11-2 to TRBJ2-5; D uncertain. Trimming left V 5 bases short and J 0 bases short, with 7 bases between. Germline-derived CDR1 and CDR2 are SGHAT and FQNNGV. The CDR3 is made up of 13 amino acids. This CDR3 reads CASSPNNQETQYF. CDR3 DNA: TGTGCCAGCAGCCCAAACAACCAAGAGACCCAGTACTTC. The full variable domain, rest sourced from reference TRBV11-2 and TRBJ2-5, is EAGVAQSPRYKIIEKRQSVAFWCNPISGHATLYWYQQILGQGPKLLIQFQNNGVVDDSQLPKDRFSAERLKGVDSTLKIQPAKLEDSAVYLCASSPNNQETQYFGPGTRLLVL.

The chain is built from TRBV27 and TRBJ2-5; D remains unclear. Germline V lookup: CDR1 MNHEY, CDR2 SMNVEV (reference sequence). Between the trimmed V and J ends, which lost 4 bases and 5 bases, there was a span of 8 bases. This CDR3 contains 12 residues. The chain's CDR3 is CASSSPQETQYF. CDR3 bases: TGTGCCAGCAGTTCCCCCCAGGAGACCCAGTACTTC.

The chain uses TRBV5-6 and TRBJ1-3, with 11 bases fitting TRBD1. Germline CDR1 is SGHDT and CDR2 is YYEEEE. The CDR3 runs to 17 residues. Trimming took 0 bases from V and 3 from J; bases not matched to a gene: 5. In nucleotides, the CDR3 is TGTGCCAGCAGCTTGGTTCCGGGACAGGGGGTTGGAAACACCATATATTTT. Amino acids: CASSLVPGQGVGNTIYF.

In this sample, this clone turned up once. The chain combines TRBV28 with TRBJ1-1; 7 bases line up with TRBD1. The CDR3 extends over 16 amino acids. With 5 bases clipped from V and 0 bases from J, the junction kept 9 bases outside the gene matches. Germline values: CDR1 MDHEN, CDR2 SYDVKM. As DNA, the CDR3 is TGTGCCAGCAGTCCCACAGGGGACTCCATGAACACTGAAGCTTTCTTT. It encodes CASSPTGDSMNTEAFF.

The chain uses TRBV27 and TRBJ2-3; D perhaps matches TRBD2 (5 bases). CDR1 and CDR2 from the germline V gene are MNHEY and SMNVEV (reference sequence). Trimming shortened V by 6 bases and J by 4 bases, and 17 bases separated the two germline ends. CDR3 length: 15 amino acids. CDR3 nucleotides: TGTGCCAGCAGGCCCGCGGGCGCCCCAGCAGATACGCAGTATTTT. It translates to CASRPAGAPADTQYF.

The CDR3 DNA follows: TGTGCCAGTCTTGATCTAGCGGGAGGCAACACCGGGGAGCTGTTTTTT. Amino acid sequence: CASLDLAGGNTGELFF. The chain employs TRBV19 and TRBJ2-2; 11 bases are shared with TRBD2. The germline V gene encodes CDR1 LNHDA and CDR2 SQIVND (reference sequence). The CDR3 spans 16 residues. V lost 8 bases to trimming and J lost 2 bases; unmatched junction nucleotides: 7.

The rearrangement joins TRBV7-9 to TRBJ2-5, with a weak D call TRBD1 (5 bases). CDR3 length: 16 amino acids. CDR1 and CDR2 from the germline V gene are SEHNR and FQNEAQ (reference sequence). Between the trimmed V and J ends, which lost 2 bases and 7 bases, there was a span of 20 bases. CDR3 loop: CASSLRGQGVFGTQYF. The CDR3 bases are TGTGCCAGCAGCTTACGCGGACAAGGGGTTTTCGGGACCCAGTACTTC.

J is TRBJ2-7 and V is TRBV27; a weak D match, TRBD2 (6 bases). This CDR3 is 13 amino acids long. V gave up 5 bases and J gave up 6 bases, with 14 bases separating them. From germline, CDR1 is MNHEY and CDR2 SMNVEV (reference sequence). The CDR3 nucleotides read TGTGCCAGCAGTACCTACCGGGACTTCGAGCAGTACTTC. Translating it yields CASSTYRDFEQYF.

The chain is built from TRBV28 and TRBJ1-4, with no clear D. The V and J ends lost 5 bases and 4 bases respectively, with 5 bases between them. This CDR3 is 12 amino acids long. From germline, CDR1 is MDHEN and CDR2 SYDVKM. This CDR3 is CASSDFNEKLFF. The DNA of the CDR3 is TGTGCCAGCAGTGACTTTAATGAAAAACTGTTTTTT.

The table lists this clone with a count of one. This chain joins TRBV7-9 and TRBJ2-2, with D unresolved. The V and J ends lost 5 bases and 6 bases respectively, with 7 bases between them. Germline lookup yields CDR1 SEHNR and CDR2 FQNEAQ (reference sequence). The CDR3 runs to 12 residues. The CDR3 nucleotides read TGTGCCAGCAGCCCCTTCCCCGGGGAGCTGTTTTTT. Its protein is CASSPFPGELFF.

The V gene is TRBV14, the J gene TRBJ2-5; perhaps TRBD2 as D (6 bases). V was trimmed by 3 bases and J by 4 bases, leaving 15 bases between them. The CDR3 sequence is 15 residues long. Per germline, CDR1 SGHDN and CDR2 FVKESK. The CDR3 DNA reads as TGTGCCAGCAGCCATGAGAGTAGGACTATAGAGACCCAGTACTTC. Translation gives CASSHESRTIETQYF. Supplemented by reference TRBV14 and TRBJ2-5, the full variable domain reads EAGVTQFPSHSVIEKGQTVTLRCDPISGHDNLYWYRRVMGKEIKFLLHFVKESKQDESGMPNNRFLAERTGGTYSTLKVQPAELEDSGVYFCASSHESRTIETQYFGPGTRLLVL.

With regard to this clone: Other DNA sequences within the sample encode an identical CDR3. V gene TRBV7-9 combines with J gene TRBJ1-1; D unresolved. The CDR3 spans 13 residues. V was cut by 1 base and J by 1 base, with 4 bases left in between. The V gene's germline CDR1 is SEHNR and CDR2 FQNEAQ (reference sequence). CDR3 sequence: CASSLGRNTEAFF. The CDR3 coding sequence is TGTGCCAGCAGCTTAGGAAGGAACACTGAAGCTTTCTTT.

The chain combines TRBV6-5 with TRBJ1-2, with a tentative D call TRBD1 (5 bases). The V end lost 6 bases, the J end lost 4 bases, and 15 bases lay between the germline ends. Germline-derived CDR1 and CDR2 are MNHEY and SVGAGI. The CDR3 runs to 14 residues. As DNA, the CDR3 is TGTGCCAGCAGGTTGGCACACGGGGGCTATGGCTACACCTTC. As protein: CASRLAHGGYGYTF.